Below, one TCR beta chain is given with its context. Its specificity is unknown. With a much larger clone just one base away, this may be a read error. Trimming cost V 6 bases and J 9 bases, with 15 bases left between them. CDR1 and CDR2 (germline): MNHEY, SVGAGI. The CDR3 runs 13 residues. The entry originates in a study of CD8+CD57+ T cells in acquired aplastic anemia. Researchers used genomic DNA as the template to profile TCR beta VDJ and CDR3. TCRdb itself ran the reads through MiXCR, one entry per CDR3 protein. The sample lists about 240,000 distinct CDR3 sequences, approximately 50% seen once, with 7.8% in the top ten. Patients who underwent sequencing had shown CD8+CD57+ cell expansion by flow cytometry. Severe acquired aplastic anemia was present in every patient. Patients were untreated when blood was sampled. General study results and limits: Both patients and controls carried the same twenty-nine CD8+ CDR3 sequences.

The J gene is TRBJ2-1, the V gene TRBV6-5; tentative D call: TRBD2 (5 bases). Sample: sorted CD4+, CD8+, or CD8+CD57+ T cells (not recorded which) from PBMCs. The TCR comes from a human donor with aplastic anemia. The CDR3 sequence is CASRVDALAEQFF. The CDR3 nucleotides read TGTGCCAGCAGGGTTGATGCCCTAGCTGAGCAGTTCTTC.